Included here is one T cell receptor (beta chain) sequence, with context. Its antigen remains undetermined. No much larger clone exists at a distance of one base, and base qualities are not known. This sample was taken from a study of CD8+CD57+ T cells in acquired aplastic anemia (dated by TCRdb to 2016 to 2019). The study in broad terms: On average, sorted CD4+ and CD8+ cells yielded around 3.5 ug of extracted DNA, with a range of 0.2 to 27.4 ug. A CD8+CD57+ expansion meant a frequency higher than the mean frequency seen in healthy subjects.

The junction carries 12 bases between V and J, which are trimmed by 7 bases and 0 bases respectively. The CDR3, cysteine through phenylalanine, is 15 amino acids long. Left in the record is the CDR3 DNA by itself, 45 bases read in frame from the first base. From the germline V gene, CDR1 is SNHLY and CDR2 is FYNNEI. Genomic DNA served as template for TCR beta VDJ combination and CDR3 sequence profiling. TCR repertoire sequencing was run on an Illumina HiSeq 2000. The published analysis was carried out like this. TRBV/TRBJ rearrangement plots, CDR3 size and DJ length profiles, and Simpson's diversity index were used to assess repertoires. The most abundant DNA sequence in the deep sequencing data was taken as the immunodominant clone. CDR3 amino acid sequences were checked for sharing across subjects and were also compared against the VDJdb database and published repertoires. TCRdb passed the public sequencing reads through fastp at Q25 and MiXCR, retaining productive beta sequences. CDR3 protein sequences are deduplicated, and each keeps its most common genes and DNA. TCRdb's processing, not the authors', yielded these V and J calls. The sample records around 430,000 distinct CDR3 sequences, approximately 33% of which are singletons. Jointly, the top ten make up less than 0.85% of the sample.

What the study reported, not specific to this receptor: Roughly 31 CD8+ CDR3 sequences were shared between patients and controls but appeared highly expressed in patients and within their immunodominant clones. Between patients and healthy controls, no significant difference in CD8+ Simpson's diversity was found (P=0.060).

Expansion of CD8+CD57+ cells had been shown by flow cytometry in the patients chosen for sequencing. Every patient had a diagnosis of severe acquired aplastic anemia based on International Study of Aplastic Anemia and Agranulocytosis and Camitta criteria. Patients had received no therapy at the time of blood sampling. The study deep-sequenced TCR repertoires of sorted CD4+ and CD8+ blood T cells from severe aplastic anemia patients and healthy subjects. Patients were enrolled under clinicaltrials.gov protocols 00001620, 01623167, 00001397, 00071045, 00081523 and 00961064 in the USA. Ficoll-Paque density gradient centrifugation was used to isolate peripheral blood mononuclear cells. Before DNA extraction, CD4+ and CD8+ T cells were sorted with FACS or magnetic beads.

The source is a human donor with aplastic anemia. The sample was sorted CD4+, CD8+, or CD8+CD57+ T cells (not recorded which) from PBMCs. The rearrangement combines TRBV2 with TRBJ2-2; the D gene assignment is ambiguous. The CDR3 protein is CASTRVQSNTGELFF. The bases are TGTGCCAGCACAAGGGTGCAGTCGAACACCGGGGAGCTGTTTTTT.